The 22 T cell receptor beta chains presented below share a single source sample, sequenced in a study of blood T cell repertoires in COVID-19. Repertoires were generated with immunoSEQ multiplex PCR, while TCRdb's copy carries only in-frame clones and drops some. The sample lists roughly 120,000 clones; around 89% were seen once. Sequenced sample: peripheral blood. The receptors shown here come from an older woman with COVID-19, enrolled during active disease.

The genes are TRBV27 and TRBJ2-5; D may be TRBD2 (6 bases). From germline, CDR1 is MNHEY and CDR2 SMNVEV (reference sequence). Trimming left V 1 base short and J 9 bases short, with 9 bases between. CDR3 size: 12 residues. The DNA for the CDR3 is TGTGCCAGCAGTTTATTGGAGGGGCCCCAGTACTTC. It is translated as CASSLLEGPQYF.

This clone was seen only once. The CDR3 sequence: CAWSGADQETQYF. CDR3 nucleotide sequence: TGTGCCTGGAGTGGGGCAGACCAAGAGACCCAGTACTTC. The genes are TRBV30 and TRBJ2-5; unclear D gene. The CDR3 totals 13 residues. Germline V gives CDR1 GTSNPN, CDR2 SVGIG (reference sequence). Trimming stripped 1 base from V and 0 bases from J, with 6 bases between.

This chain connects TRBV7-7 to TRBJ2-1; no reliable D call. Germline CDR1 and CDR2: SSHAT and FNYEAQ (reference sequence). V lost 5 bases and J 6 bases, leaving 17 bases between the germline ends. CDR3 length equals 15 residues. The CDR3 protein is CASSPTDLARNEQFF. CDR3 coding DNA: TGTGCCAGCAGCCCGACTGATCTGGCCCGCAATGAGCAGTTCTTC.

This clone turned up a few times. At one of its ends the junction is not consistent with the germline gene, which may arise from a read error. The rearrangement uses TRBV7-9 and TRBJ1-5; D is unresolved. From germline, CDR1 is SEHNR and CDR2 FQNEAQ (reference sequence). This CDR3 contains 12 residues. The CDR3 nucleotides are TGTGCCAGCAGCTTCGAGAATCGGCCCCAGCATTTT. This gives the protein CASSFENRPQHF.

The chain joins TRBV4-3 to TRBJ2-2, with D unresolved. V lost 0 bases, J lost 6 bases, and 5 bases lay in between. This CDR3 is 13 amino acids long. CDR1 is LGHNA, CDR2 YSLEER, per germline. The CDR3 loop reads CASSQDRAGELFF. The DNA for the CDR3 is TGCGCCAGCAGCCAAGATCGGGCCGGGGAGCTGTTTTTT.

The chain joins TRBV15 to TRBJ2-3, with no clear D. V lost 0 bases to trimming and J lost 0 bases, with 7 bases between them. From germline, CDR1 is LNHNV and CDR2 YYDKDF (reference sequence). This CDR3 is 15 amino acids long. CDR3 sequence reads: CATSRDSPSTDTQYF. In DNA form, the CDR3 reads TGTGCCACCAGCAGAGATAGCCCTAGCACAGATACGCAGTATTTT. Full variable domain (outside the CDR3, taken from reference TRBV15 and TRBJ2-3): DAMVIQNPRYQVTQFGKPVTLSCSQTLNHNVMYWYQQKSSQAPKLLFHYYDKDFNNEADTPDNFQSRRPNTSFCFLDIRSPGLGDTAMYLCATSRDSPSTDTQYFGPGTRLTVL.

The chain links TRBV24-1 to TRBJ2-7; D is unclear. Trimming left V 1 base short and J 4 bases short, with 10 bases between. Germline CDR1 is KGHDR and CDR2 is SFDVKD. There are 14 residues in the CDR3. The CDR3 protein is CATSDFTEIYEQYF. The CDR3 coding sequence is TGTGCCACCAGTGATTTCACAGAAATATACGAGCAGTACTTC.

In its sample, this clone was seen a few times. V usage is TRBV19 and J usage is TRBJ1-5, with 9 bases fitting TRBD1. Germline loops: CDR1 LNHDA, CDR2 SQIVND (reference sequence). CDR3 size: 14 residues. With V trimmed by 5 bases and J by 6 bases, 5 bases remained unmatched. The CDR3 DNA reads as TGTGCCAGTAGTGTACAGGGGGCAGGTCAGCCCCAGCATTTT. Amino acid sequence: CASSVQGAGQPQHF.

The chain joins TRBV3-1 (or the pseudogene TRBV3-2) to TRBJ1-2; D perhaps matches TRBD1 (5 bases). Germline V CDR1 and CDR2: LGHDT, YNNKEL (reference sequence). The CDR3 consists of 14 residues. The V and J ends lost 3 bases and 7 bases respectively, with 15 bases between them. The CDR3 loop reads CASSHQPGSGGYTF. CDR3 DNA: TGTGCCAGCAGCCATCAGCCAGGGTCGGGTGGCTACACCTTC.

The rearrangement uses TRBV3-1 (or the pseudogene TRBV3-2) and TRBJ2-1, with 12 bases aligning to TRBD2. CDR3 length equals 18 residues. Germline CDR1 and CDR2: LGHDT and YNNKEL (reference sequence). The trim removed 3 bases at V and 6 bases at J, leaving 12 bases unmatched. CDR3 coding DNA: TGTGCCAGCAGCCACTCGACCCTAGCGGGGGGGCCGGGCAATGAGCAGTTCTTC. This sequence encodes CASSHSTLAGGPGNEQFF.

V usage is TRBV3-1 (or the pseudogene TRBV3-2) and J usage is TRBJ1-6; possible D gene TRBD1, 6 bases. Trimming shortened V by 3 bases and J by 7 bases, and 19 bases separated the two germline ends. The germline gives CDR1 LGHDT, CDR2 YNNKEL (reference sequence). CDR3 length equals 17 residues. The CDR3, as DNA: TGTGCCAGCAGCCACGGGGGCCGCCGGGGGGGAAATTCACCCCTCCACTTT. Its translation is CASSHGGRRGGNSPLHF.

V and J are TRBV19 and TRBJ1-1; possible D gene TRBD1, 5 bases. The CDR3 length is 19 residues. Germline CDR1 is LNHDA and CDR2 is SQIVND (reference sequence). Trimming left V 4 bases short and J 2 bases short, with 26 bases between. The CDR3 sequence: CASSTPPVRRSGGNTEAFF. The CDR3 coding sequence is TGTGCCAGTAGTACCCCGCCGGTTAGGAGGTCCGGGGGTAACACTGAAGCTTTCTTT.

V gene TRBV3-1 (or the pseudogene TRBV3-2) combines with J gene TRBJ2-5; the match to TRBD2 covers 7 bases. The CDR3 length is 18 residues. J lost 2 bases, V lost 1 base, and 13 bases had no gene match. Germline-derived CDR1 and CDR2 are LGHDT and YNNKEL (reference sequence). The CDR3 spells CASSQGEIGRVGQETQYF. The CDR3, as DNA: TGTGCCAGCAGCCAAGGGGAGATTGGGAGGGTAGGGCAAGAGACCCAGTACTTC.

This chain uses TRBV6-5 with TRBJ1-2; 10 bases fit TRBD1. The J segment lost 3 bases and the V segment lost 6 bases, leaving 4 bases of the junction unmatched. Germline V CDR1 and CDR2: MNHEY, SVGAGI. The CDR3 is made up of 14 amino acids. CDR3 DNA sequence: TGTGCCAGCAGATTGGACAGGGGGGACTATGGCTACACCTTC. Protein product: CASRLDRGDYGYTF.

The chain couples TRBV24-1 to TRBJ1-6, with 11 bases aligning to TRBD1. The CDR3 sequence is 20 residues long. V was pared by 4 bases and J by 1 base, with 11 bases of the junction left unmatched. Germline V gene sequence: CDR1 KGHDR, CDR2 SFDVKD. The chain's CDR3 is CATSDFMDRGRRSYNSPLHF. Here the CDR3 DNA reads TGTGCCACCAGTGACTTTATGGACAGGGGGCGAAGATCCTATAATTCACCCCTCCACTTT.

The gene calls are TRBV11-2 and TRBJ2-1, with D tentatively TRBD1 (6 bases). The CDR3 has 14 amino acids. V was shortened by 5 bases and J by 6 bases, with 14 bases between the two germline ends. The germline gives CDR1 SGHAT, CDR2 FQNNGV. The CDR3 spells CASSPPTGPNEQFF. The CDR3 nucleotides read TGTGCCAGCAGCCCACCGACAGGACCCAATGAGCAGTTCTTC.

The DNA of the CDR3 is TGTGCCGGGGTGGGGACAGGGGCCAGCGATGCCTACAATGAGCAGTTCTTC. Amino acids: CAGVGTGASDAYNEQFF. The chain recombines TRBV5-8 with TRBJ2-1; the match to TRBD1 covers 10 bases. The CDR3 sequence is 17 residues long. The V gene's germline CDR1 is SGHTS and CDR2 YDEGEE. Unmatched junction bases numbered 15, after V lost 10 bases and J lost 2 bases.

This chain connects TRBV6-6 to TRBJ1-2; the D is unclear. This CDR3 has 12 residues. The ends were cut back, 7 bases at V and 4 bases at J, with 10 bases in the middle. CDR1 and CDR2 (germline): MNHNY, SVGAGI (reference sequence). CDR3 sequence reads: CASTTIAYGYTF. DNA of the CDR3: TGTGCCAGCACTACAATAGCCTATGGCTACACCTTC.

The chain combines TRBV5-4 with TRBJ2-2; possible D gene TRBD1, 6 bases. This CDR3 has 16 amino acids. Germline loops: CDR1 SGHNT, CDR2 YYREEE (reference sequence). V was cut by 0 bases and J by 4 bases, with 13 bases left in between. CDR3 DNA sequence: TGTGCCAGCAGCTTGGTTTCAGGGGTCGTCACCGGGGAGCTGTTTTTT. Translated, it gives CASSLVSGVVTGELFF.

This clone was counted a single time. The gene calls are TRBV9 and TRBJ1-3, with a tentative D call TRBD1 (6 bases). The CDR3 runs to 15 residues. Germline V gene data show CDR1 as SGDLS and CDR2 as YYNGEE. V was pared by 4 bases and J by 0 bases, with 11 bases between. The CDR3 nucleotides read TGTGCCAGCAGCCCGGACAGTTTCTCTGGAAACACCATATATTTT. Its translation is CASSPDSFSGNTIYF.

The chain has TRBV2 and TRBJ2-6, with TRBD1 identical over 7 bases. Germline lookup yields CDR1 SNHLY and CDR2 FYNNEI. The V and J ends lost 7 bases and 0 bases, in that order; junction bases with no gene match: 9. The CDR3 totals 17 residues. DNA for the CDR3: TGTGCCAGCACCCGACAGGGCCCCGTCTCTGGGGCCAACGTCCTGACTTTC. As protein: CASTRQGPVSGANVLTF.

The chain has TRBV18 and TRBJ2-2; D is possibly TRBD1 (6 bases). This CDR3 region has 17 residues. The germline V gene has CDR1 KGHSH and CDR2 LQKENI. V was shortened by 3 bases and J by 1 base, with 15 bases between the two germline ends. The DNA of the CDR3 is TGTGCCAGCTCACCGAGGGTACAGGGCTTGAACACCGGGGAGCTGTTTTTT. It yields the protein CASSPRVQGLNTGELFF.